The 20 T cell receptor beta chains listed next were all sequenced from one sample in a study of blood T cells in healthy people across ages. It was with a sample-barcoded 5' primer and a J-beta primer mix that a second PCR of roughly 7 to 12 cycles was run. TCRdb redid the calling of the 5' RACE reads with MiXCR, one entry per CDR3 protein. The sample has some 1.5 million distinct CDR3 sequences, roughly 30% seen once. Source material: blood. The receptors come from a woman in her twenties or thirties in good health.

The rearrangement uses TRBV2 and TRBJ2-1, with D possibly matching TRBD1 (8 bases). V lost 5 bases and J 8 bases, leaving 13 bases between the germline ends. The CDR3 is 13 amino acids. Germline V gene data show CDR1 as SNHLY and CDR2 as FYNNEI. CDR3 DNA: TGTGCCAGCAGTTGGACAGGGAGGGATGAGCAGTTCTTC. Protein: CASSWTGRDEQFF.

The rearrangement links TRBV18 to TRBJ1-4, with 7 nucleotides matching TRBD1. V gave up 3 bases and J gave up 6 bases; unmatched junction bases: 4. The CDR3 length is 14 residues. Looked up from germline, CDR1 is KGHSH and CDR2 is LQKENI. The CDR3 DNA is TGTGCCAGCTCACCGGCAGGGGGAGATGAAAAACTGTTTTTT. Protein sequence: CASSPAGGDEKLFF.

The chain uses TRBV20-1 and TRBJ2-5; possible D gene TRBD1, 6 bases. This CDR3 is 14 amino acids long. Germline CDR1 is DFQATT and CDR2 is SNEGSKA (reference sequence). Between the trimmed V and J ends, which lost 1 base and 4 bases, there was a span of 13 bases. CDR3 in DNA: TGCAGTGCTAGAGGGGACATCATCCCAGAGACCCAGTACTTC. Its translation is CSARGDIIPETQYF.

This clonotype was counted ten times or more. The V gene is TRBV10-3, the J gene TRBJ2-7; the match to TRBD2 covers 10 bases. Germline CDR1 and CDR2: ENHRY and SYGVKD. Trimming took 2 bases from V and 6 from J; bases not matched to a gene: 7. The CDR3 totals 15 residues. Here the CDR3 DNA reads TGTGCCATCAGTGAGGCAAGCGGGAGGGCCGGCGAGCAGTACTTC. Protein: CAISEASGRAGEQYF.

This sequence joins TRBV29-1 and TRBJ1-1, with unresolved D. V shed 7 bases and J shed 4 bases, with 13 bases lying between them. The CDR3 is made up of 12 amino acids. Germline values: CDR1 SQVTM, CDR2 ANQGSEA. CDR3 amino acids: CSADARGTEAFF. CDR3 nucleotides: TGCAGCGCGGATGCACGGGGCACTGAAGCTTTCTTT. The variable domain in full, with the rest retrieved from reference TRBV29-1 and TRBJ1-1, is SAVISQKPSRDICQRGTSLTIQCQVDSQVTMMFWYRQQPGQSLTLIATANQGSEATYESGFVIDKFPISRPNLTFSTLTVSNMSPEDSSIYLCSADARGTEAFFGQGTRLTVV.

The gene calls are TRBV28 and TRBJ2-1; 12 bases fit TRBD1. The DNA end lines up better with TRBJ2-7; the J call may be wrong. The CDR3 consists of 16 residues. Per germline, CDR1 MDHEN and CDR2 SYDVKM. CDR3 DNA: TGTGCCAGCACTTCCGGGACAGGGGGCTCCTACAATGAGCAGTACTTC. Amino acids: CASTSGTGGSYNEQYF.

This clonotype showed up just a few times. The chain is built from TRBV20-1 and TRBJ2-5, with D uncertain. The closer fit of TRBJ2-7 to the DNA end suggests the J call may be wrong. This CDR3 spans 13 amino acids. Per the germline V gene, CDR1 is DFQATT and CDR2 is SNEGSKA (reference sequence). The CDR3 here is CSARDPHSDEQYF. The DNA of the CDR3 is TGCAGTGCTAGAGACCCACATTCGGACGAGCAGTACTTC.

This clonotype was counted at least ten times. The chain carries TRBV20-1 and TRBJ2-7, with 8 nucleotides matching TRBD1. The junction had 12 bases not matched to a gene; V was cut back by 5 bases and J by 3 bases. This CDR3 is built from 15 residues. The germline V gene encodes CDR1 DFQATT and CDR2 SNEGSKA (reference sequence). CDR3 in DNA: TGCAGTGCTTCCTCCGGACAGGGAGGACTCTACGAGCAGTACTTC. Translating gives CSASSGQGGLYEQYF.

Notes on this clonotype: Germline is not matched at one junction end, which may reflect a read error. The chain employs TRBV9 and TRBJ2-1; 8 bases line up with TRBD2. The CDR3 is 15 amino acids. From germline, CDR1 is SGDLS and CDR2 YYNGEE. CDR3 region: CTSSAGAGDGHGQFF. DNA for the CDR3: TGTACCAGCAGCGCAGGAGCGGGAGACGGTCATGGGCAGTTCTTC.

This clonotype has a handful of counts. The genes are TRBV9 and TRBJ2-1; D could derive from TRBD1 or TRBD2 (5 bases each). This CDR3 contains 15 residues. V gave up 0 bases and J gave up 0 bases, with 7 bases separating them. The germline V gene encodes CDR1 SGDLS and CDR2 YYNGEE. Written as DNA, the CDR3 is TGTGCCAGCAGCGTAGCGGGGCTCTCCTACAATGAGCAGTTCTTC. Amino acid sequence: CASSVAGLSYNEQFF.

The V gene is TRBV20-1, the J gene TRBJ2-3, with 8 bases matching TRBD2. Germline CDR1 reads DFQATT; CDR2 reads SNEGSKA (reference sequence). The junction had 5 bases not matched to a gene; V was cut back by 1 base and J by 2 bases. The CDR3 contains 15 residues. For the CDR3, the DNA is TGCAGTGCTAGAGTGCGGACTAGCCCCACAGATACGCAGTATTTT. Protein sequence: CSARVRTSPTDTQYF.

J is TRBJ2-1 and V is TRBV20-1; weak D call: TRBD1 (5 bases). V was clipped by 4 bases and J by 5 bases, with 18 bases between them. Germline CDR1 DFQATT, CDR2 SNEGSKA (reference sequence). This CDR3 spans 15 amino acids. This chain's CDR3 is CSATDRFQQDNEQFF. Written as DNA, the CDR3 is TGCAGTGCTACCGACAGATTCCAGCAGGACAATGAGCAGTTCTTC.

This clonotype was observed a handful of times. The rearrangement links TRBV12-3 or TRBV12-4 to TRBJ2-5; D perhaps matches TRBD1 (7 bases). The CDR3 length is 14 residues. V lost 5 bases and J lost 5, with 15 bases in between. The CDR3 spells CASSPLTGRETQYF. The CDR3 bases are TGTGCCAGCAGTCCCCTGACAGGGAGGGAGACCCAGTACTTC.

As to this clonotype: A read error may be the cause here, since a much bigger clone is one base away. This CDR3 reads CASSSGTGGGDTF. CDR3 in DNA: TGTGCCAGCAGCTCCGGGACAGGGGGAGGCGACACCTTC. The chain employs TRBV7-3 and TRBJ1-2, with 11 bases that match TRBD1. Per the germline V gene, CDR1 is SGHTA and CDR2 is FQGTGA. This CDR3 has 13 residues. The V gene end was trimmed by 4 bases and the J gene end by 12 bases; junction bases not matched to a gene: 7.

Concerning this clonotype itself: A much larger clone lies a single base off, so this may be a read error. The chain uses TRBV6-6 and TRBJ2-5; TRBD2 matches 11 bases. The better agreement between TRBJ2-1 and the DNA end casts doubt on the J call. Germline CDR1 and CDR2: MNHNY and SVGAGI (reference sequence). This CDR3 spans 15 amino acids. In nucleotides, the CDR3 is TGTGCCAGCAGCGGGACTAGCGGACTCCAAGAGACCCAGTTCTTC. The encoded protein is CASSGTSGLQETQFF.

The V and J genes are TRBV7-2 and TRBJ1-2; D is possibly TRBD1 (5 bases). Germline V gene data show CDR1 as SGHTA and CDR2 as FQGNSA. The CDR3 covers 14 residues. V was clipped by 4 bases and J by 3 bases, with 12 bases between them. For the CDR3, the DNA is TGTGCCAGCAGCTATCCCCCCAGGGACTATGGCTACACCTTC. Translation: CASSYPPRDYGYTF.

Regarding this clonotype: One junction end disagrees with the germline gene, perhaps due to a read error. V is TRBV7-6 and J is TRBJ2-3, with a possible D match to TRBD2 (5 bases). Germline CDR1 is SGHVS and CDR2 is FNYEAQ. The CDR3 runs 15 residues. The CDR3 DNA follows: TGTACCAGCAGCGCAGGACTCTTTAGCACAGATACGCAGTATTTT. It is translated as CTSSAGLFSTDTQYF. The full variable domain, rest sourced from reference TRBV7-6 and TRBJ2-3, is GAGVSQSPRYKVTKRGQDVALRCDPISGHVSLYWYRQALGQGPEFLTYFNYEAQQDKSGLPNDRFSAERPEGSISTLTIQRTEQRDSAMYRCTSSAGLFSTDTQYFGPGTRLTVL.

The rearrangement links TRBV9 to TRBJ1-6; 9 nucleotides agree with TRBD1. Germline lookup yields CDR1 SGDLS and CDR2 YYNGEE. J was trimmed by 9 bases and V by 3 bases; bases with no gene match: 4. This CDR3 is built from 14 residues. The CDR3 region is CASSAQGAGSPLHF. In DNA, the CDR3 is TGTGCCAGCAGCGCACAGGGGGCAGGTTCACCCCTCCACTTT.

The V call is TRBV3-1, the J call TRBJ2-3; TRBD2 is a possible D gene (6 bases). CDR1 and CDR2 (germline): LGHDT, YNNKEL (reference sequence). V was trimmed by 5 bases and J by 4 bases, leaving 13 bases between them. CDR3 length: 14 amino acids. The CDR3: CASSRGGDPDTQYF. The CDR3, as DNA: TGTGCCAGCAGCAGAGGAGGGGACCCAGATACGCAGTATTTT.

This clonotype was observed at least ten times. This chain uses TRBV9 with TRBJ2-7; 7 bases are a match to TRBD1. The CDR3 is made up of 14 amino acids. V was pared by 6 bases and J by 1 base, with 7 bases of the junction left unmatched. Germline CDR1 is SGDLS and CDR2 is YYNGEE. The CDR3, as DNA: TGTGCCAGCAATGAGCAGGGGGAATCCTACGAGCAGTACTTC. Encoded protein: CASNEQGESYEQYF.